The sample holds one count of the clone carrying this T cell receptor (beta chain). The antigen remains undetermined. This record comes from a study of high-grade serous ovarian cancer treatment subgroups. About the research overall: On average, approximately 14,000 reads and roughly 7,000 unique TCR beta rearrangements were obtained per sample. General study results and limits: Repertoire similarity ranged about 0.095 to 0.8 between tumors of one patient. The analyses considered CDR3 and ignored CDR1 and CDR2.

With 5 bases removed from V and 8 bases from J, the gap between germline ends came to 25 bases. Germline CDR1 and CDR2: MNHEY and SMNVEV (reference sequence). This CDR3 is built from 18 residues. Tumor samples were obtained before definitive surgery or chemotherapy. The protocol was immunoSEQ multiplex PCR, while the TCRdb copy is restricted to in-frame clones and leaves out a portion. The sample has about 7,600 clones; over 70% are singletons. The V gene is TRBV27, the J gene TRBJ1-6; D is possibly TRBD1 (5 bases). Sequencing used tumor tissue. The source of this sequence is a human donor with high-grade serous ovarian cancer. CDR3: CASSHLTFRGVEDSPLHF. Here the CDR3 DNA reads TGTGCCAGCAGTCACCTTACCTTTCGGGGGGTTGAGGATTCACCCCTCCACTTT.